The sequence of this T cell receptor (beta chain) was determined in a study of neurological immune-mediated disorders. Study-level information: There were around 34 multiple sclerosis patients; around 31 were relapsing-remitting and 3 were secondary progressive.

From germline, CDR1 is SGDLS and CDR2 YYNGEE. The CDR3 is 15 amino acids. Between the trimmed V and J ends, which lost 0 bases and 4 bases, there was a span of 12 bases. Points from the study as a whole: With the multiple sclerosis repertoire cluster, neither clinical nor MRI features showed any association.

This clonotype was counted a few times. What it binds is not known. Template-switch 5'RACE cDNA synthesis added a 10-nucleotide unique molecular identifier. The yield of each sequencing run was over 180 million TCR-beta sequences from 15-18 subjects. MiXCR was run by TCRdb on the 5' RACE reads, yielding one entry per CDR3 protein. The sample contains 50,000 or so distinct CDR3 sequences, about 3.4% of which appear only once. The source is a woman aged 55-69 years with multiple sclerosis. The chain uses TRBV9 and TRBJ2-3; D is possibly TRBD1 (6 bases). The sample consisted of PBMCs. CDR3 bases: TGTGCCAGCAGCGTAGGTCCTGGGGGCCCAGATACGCAGTATTTT. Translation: CASSVGPGGPDTQYF.